One sample yielded the 24 T cell receptor beta chains listed below, sequenced in a study of shared clonotypes between healthy human individuals. The repertoire was sequenced with immunoSEQ multiplex PCR; TCRdb's copy has only in-frame clones and lacks some. Among 2 million to 3 million clones listed, more than 85% were seen once. Sequencing used naive CD4+ T cells from PBMCs. Subset meaning: CD45RA+ positively selected. The receptors were gathered from a man between 18 and 35 years old in good health. Some clones in this sample may be carry-over from other donors' samples.

This rearrangement joins TRBV6-1 to TRBJ1-5, with D uncertain. Trimming cost V 11 bases and J 8 bases, with 22 bases left between them. Germline-derived CDR1 and CDR2 are MNHNS and SASEGT. This CDR3 contains 14 residues. Here the CDR3 DNA reads TGTGCCGGAGGCCGATCCAAGCTTTGGGAGCCCCAGCATTTT. Translation gives CAGGRSKLWEPQHF.

This rearrangement joins TRBV28 to TRBJ2-7; tentative D call: TRBD1 (7 bases). The CDR3 runs 15 residues. V was shortened by 5 bases and J by 5 bases, with 19 bases between the two germline ends. The V gene's germline CDR1 is MDHEN and CDR2 SYDVKM. CDR3 loop: CASSPSGRGVHEQYF. In nucleotides, the CDR3 is TGTGCCAGCAGTCCGTCTGGCAGGGGGGTGCACGAGCAGTACTTC. Filled out from reference TRBV28 and TRBJ2-7, the complete variable domain reads DVKVTQSSRYLVKRTGEKVFLECVQDMDHENMFWYRQDPGLGLRLIYFSYDVKMKEKGDIPEGYSVSREKKERFSLILESASTNQTSMYLCASSPSGRGVHEQYFGPGTRLTVT.

The chain links TRBV2 to TRBJ1-2, with D maybe TRBD1 (6 bases). Germline CDR1 is SNHLY and CDR2 is FYNNEI. CDR3 size: 14 residues. Trimming took off 6 bases at V and 4 bases at J, with 15 bases between the two ends. The CDR3 bases are TGTGCCAGCAGATACGGGGCAGGGGCCTATGGCTACACCTTC. The encoded protein is CASRYGAGAYGYTF.

The CDR3 sequence is CASSFRDRRTDTQYF. The CDR3 DNA reads TGTGCCAGCAGTTTCCGGGACAGACGCACAGATACGCAGTATTTT. The J gene is TRBJ2-3, the V gene TRBV28; 7 nucleotides agree with TRBD1. Germline loops: CDR1 MDHEN, CDR2 SYDVKM. This CDR3 is 15 amino acids long. V was clipped by 3 bases and J by 1 base; unmatched bases: 4.

DNA of the CDR3: TGTGCCAGCTCACCACCGGGACTATCCGCTTTATTCTACAATGAGCAGTTCTTC. This sequence encodes CASSPPGLSALFYNEQFF. The J gene is TRBJ2-1, the V gene TRBV18; 7 bases agree with TRBD2. The CDR3 is 18 residues long. V gave up 0 bases and J gave up 3 bases; unmatched junction bases: 11. Germline lookup yields CDR1 KGHSH and CDR2 LQKENI.

The chain links TRBV19 to TRBJ2-3; D uncertain. The CDR3 has 14 residues. Germline CDR1 is LNHDA and CDR2 is SQIVND (reference sequence). V dropped 6 bases and J dropped 2 bases, with 12 bases sitting between them. The CDR3 DNA follows: TGTGCCAGTAGAACGGCAGGTGACACAGATACGCAGTATTTT. This gives the protein CASRTAGDTDTQYF.

This rearrangement joins TRBV27 to TRBJ2-7; the D gene could be TRBD1 or TRBD2 (5 bases each). The CDR3 sequence is 16 residues long. Trimming left V 8 bases short and J 0 bases short, with 20 bases between. CDR1 is MNHEY, CDR2 SMNVEV, per germline (reference sequence). The CDR3 sequence: CASFRNLGAASYEQYF. Here the CDR3 DNA reads TGTGCCAGCTTCAGAAACCTCGGGGCTGCCTCCTACGAGCAGTACTTC.

The rearrangement joins TRBV19 to TRBJ2-2; the match to TRBD1 covers 11 bases. The CDR3 contains 15 residues. Germline values: CDR1 LNHDA, CDR2 SQIVND (reference sequence). After removal of 6 bases from V and 4 bases from J, the junction contained 4 bases not matched to a gene. This chain's CDR3 is CASRRGQGVTGELFF. The CDR3 region has the DNA TGTGCCAGTAGGCGGGGACAGGGGGTCACCGGGGAGCTGTTTTTT.

The CDR3: CASSFKAGGLTDTQYF. The CDR3 DNA is TGTGCCAGCAGTTTTAAAGCGGGAGGCCTCACAGATACGCAGTATTTT. The genes are TRBV28 and TRBJ2-3; 9 bases are shared with TRBD2. Germline V gene sequence: CDR1 MDHEN, CDR2 SYDVKM. V trimming: 3 bases; J trimming: 2 bases; junction bases outside the gene matches: 6. The CDR3 extends over 16 amino acids. The full variable domain, its missing parts supplied by reference TRBV28 and TRBJ2-3, is DVKVTQSSRYLVKRTGEKVFLECVQDMDHENMFWYRQDPGLGLRLIYFSYDVKMKEKGDIPEGYSVSREKKERFSLILESASTNQTSMYLCASSFKAGGLTDTQYFGPGTRLTVL.

The chain is built from TRBV10-3 and TRBJ2-7; unclear D gene. The CDR3 loop spans 11 amino acids. In germline, CDR1 is ENHRY, CDR2 SYGVKD. V lost 4 bases and J 6 bases, leaving 7 bases between the germline ends. The CDR3 coding sequence is TGTGCCATCAGTGTAGAGTCCGAGCAGTACTTC. Translation: CAISVESEQYF.

V gene TRBV6-6 combines with J gene TRBJ2-7; TRBD2 agrees at 11 bases. With 7 bases clipped from V and 4 bases from J, the junction kept 6 bases outside the gene matches. CDR3 size: 14 residues. Looked up from germline, CDR1 is MNHNY and CDR2 is SVGAGI (reference sequence). CDR3 nucleotides: TGTGCCAGCAAGGGACGGACTAGCGGGTACGAGCAGTACTTC. Encoded protein: CASKGRTSGYEQYF.

V usage is TRBV7-8 and J usage is TRBJ2-7; no reliable D call. The CDR3 is 15 residues long. CDR1 is SGHVS and CDR2 is FQNEAQ in the germline V gene. V was trimmed by 0 bases and J by 1 base, leaving 10 bases between them. CDR3 nucleotide sequence: TGTGCCAGCAGCTTAGCGGAGCTAGAATCCTACGAGCAGTACTTC. Its translation: CASSLAELESYEQYF.

This chain joins TRBV14 and TRBJ1-2; D may be TRBD1 (6 bases). The CDR3 is 15 amino acids. Germline assignment: CDR1 SGHDN and CDR2 FVKESK. V lost 7 bases, J lost 0 bases, and 15 bases lay in between. Written as DNA, the CDR3 is TGTGCCAGCACCCCCGGGGGGACACCTAACTATGGCTACACCTTC. Residues: CASTPGGTPNYGYTF.

The genes are TRBV4-2 and TRBJ2-1; D ambiguous. The CDR3 is 11 residues long. Deletions cut 9 bases from V and 8 bases from J, with 11 bases between. The germline CDR1 and CDR2 sequences are LGHNA and YNFKEQ. CDR3 in amino acids: CASTSRDEQFF. The CDR3 nucleotides are TGTGCCAGTACGAGCCGGGATGAGCAGTTCTTC.

The chain employs TRBV7-9 and TRBJ2-6; a weak D match, TRBD1 (6 bases). Germline V gives CDR1 SEHNR, CDR2 FQNEAQ (reference sequence). Trimming took 4 bases from V and 4 from J, leaving 23 bases between them. This CDR3 is 19 amino acids long. The DNA of the CDR3 is TGTGCCAGCAGCTATCGACCAGGGGCCTCGGTGGTCGGGGCCAACGTCCTGACTTTC. Its translation: CASSYRPGASVVGANVLTF.

This chain uses TRBV28 with TRBJ2-6; TRBD1 is a possible D gene (5 bases). V gave up 4 bases and J gave up 0 bases, with 7 bases separating them. This CDR3 comprises 15 residues. CDR1 is MDHEN and CDR2 is SYDVKM in the germline V gene. The CDR3 reads CASSSDSSGANVLTF. The CDR3 DNA reads TGTGCCAGCAGTTCCGACAGCTCTGGGGCCAACGTCCTGACTTTC.

This sequence joins TRBV6-5 and TRBJ2-7; D gene ambiguous. CDR3 length equals 15 residues. CDR1 and CDR2 (germline): MNHEY, SVGAGI. The ends were cut back, 6 bases at V and 2 bases at J, with 17 bases in the middle. The CDR3 region is CASRPEAERTYEQYF. The CDR3 DNA reads TGTGCCAGCAGGCCCGAGGCAGAGCGAACCTACGAGCAGTACTTC.

About this clone itself: No conserved phenylalanine or tryptophan ends this CDR3, so it is likely a read error. The V call is TRBV30, the J call TRBJ2-7; D perhaps matches TRBD2 (6 bases). The germline V gene has CDR1 GTSNPN and CDR2 SVGIG (reference sequence). The CDR3 contains 14 residues. Trimming pared 1 base from V and 2 bases from J, leaving 12 bases between. CDR3 residues: CAWSDGRFPYEQYL. CDR3 in DNA: TGTGCCTGGAGTGACGGGAGATTCCCCTACGAGCAGTACCTC.

J is TRBJ1-1 and V is TRBV5-6, with D perhaps matching TRBD1 (6 bases). The germline CDR1 and CDR2 sequences are SGHDT and YYEEEE. V was shortened by 0 bases and J by 2 bases, with 8 bases between the two germline ends. CDR3 length equals 14 residues. The CDR3 spells CASSLDRVNTEAFF. The DNA for the CDR3 is TGTGCCAGCAGCTTGGACAGGGTAAACACTGAAGCTTTCTTT. The full variable domain, completed using reference TRBV5-6 and TRBJ1-1, is DAGVTQSPTHLIKTRGQQVTLRCSPKSGHDTVSWYQQALGQGPQFIFQYYEEEERQRGNFPDRFSGHQFPNYSSELNVNALLLGDSALYLCASSLDRVNTEAFFGQGTRLTVV.

The gene calls are TRBV6-6 and TRBJ1-4, with D possibly being TRBD1 (5 bases). Trimming cost V 0 bases and J 2 bases, with 7 bases left between them. The CDR3 covers 15 residues. The germline V gene encodes CDR1 MNHNY and CDR2 SVGAGI (reference sequence). The CDR3 is CASSYSGVTNEKLFF. DNA of the CDR3: TGTGCCAGCAGTTACTCGGGGGTTACTAATGAAAAACTGTTTTTT.

The rearrangement uses TRBV6-1 and TRBJ2-7, with D possibly being TRBD1 (5 bases). The germline gives CDR1 MNHNS, CDR2 SASEGT. Deletions cut 6 bases from V and 4 bases from J, with 10 bases between. CDR3 length: 12 amino acids. The CDR3 nucleotides read TGTGCCAGCAGCCCAAGGGGATACGAGCAGTACTTC. Its translation: CASSPRGYEQYF.

CDR3 sequence (DNA): TGCGCCAGCAGCTCAACCAGTGGGGGGGGTGAGCAGTTCTTC. Translating it yields CASSSTSGGGEQFF. The rearrangement links TRBV5-1 to TRBJ2-1, with 7 bases aligning to TRBD2. J lost 9 bases, V lost 3 bases, and 9 bases had no gene match. CDR1 SGHRS and CDR2 YFSETQ come from the germline V gene. The CDR3 totals 14 residues.

The chain recombines TRBV2 with TRBJ2-7; tentatively, D is TRBD1 (5 bases). The CDR3 covers 13 residues. Germline V gives CDR1 SNHLY, CDR2 FYNNEI. Trimming shortened V by 7 bases and J by 8 bases, and 18 bases separated the two germline ends. In DNA, the CDR3 is TGTGCCAGCACCCCGACAGCCTCTACCCAGCAGTACTTC. Translating it yields CASTPTASTQQYF.

The chain has TRBV5-6 and TRBJ2-1; D is possibly TRBD1 or TRBD2 (5 bases each). The V end lost 3 bases, the J end lost 4 bases, and 14 bases lay between the germline ends. The CDR3 totals 15 residues. CDR1 and CDR2 (germline): SGHDT, YYEEEE. CDR3 DNA sequence: TGTGCCAGCAGCTCTGTGAGGGACGGATACAATGAGCAGTTCTTC. Translated: CASSSVRDGYNEQFF.